This T cell receptor beta chain emerged from a study of shared clonotypes between healthy human individuals. Every subset had its genomic DNA shared out evenly among several immunoSEQ plates. The table came from immunoSEQ multiplex PCR; TCRdb's copy has only in-frame clones and leaves some out. The sample consists of around 690,000 clones, roughly 91% of them appearing once. With regard to this clone: The antigen is not known.

The study, taken as a whole, reports: Generation of non-shared clonotypes was less probable than generation of clonotypes shared by all four donors. Sharing across four donors was highest in naive CD4 (around 5%) and lowest in memory CD8 (approximately 0.4%).

The CDR3 runs 13 residues. The V end lost 0 bases, the J end lost 9 bases, and 10 bases lay between the germline ends. Germline V gene lookup returns CDR1 SGHRS and CDR2 YFSETQ. The TCR originated in a man between 18 and 35 years old in good health. Some clones in this sample may be carry-over from other donors' samples. Material for sequencing was memory CD8+ T cells from PBMCs. Subset defined: CD45RO+ cells pooled with CCR7-negative TemRA cells. V is TRBV5-1 and J is TRBJ2-1; no clear D. This CDR3 is CASSLATGFEQFF. CDR3 sequence (DNA): TGCGCCAGCAGCTTGGCCACGGGTTTTGAGCAGTTCTTC.